A single sample is the source of the 30 T cell receptor beta chains below, sequenced in a study of neurological immune-mediated disorders. TCRdb reprocessed the 5' RACE reads with MiXCR, giving one entry per CDR3 protein. The sample carries roughly 46,000 distinct CDR3 sequences, 1.9% recorded once. The sequencing sample was made of PBMCs. The receptors derive from a woman in her 40s with multiple sclerosis.

This clonotype has at least ten counts. The chain has TRBV20-1 and TRBJ1-2, with D tentatively TRBD1 (5 bases). Trimming removed 7 bases from V and 4 bases from J, with 16 bases in between. The V gene's germline CDR1 is DFQATT and CDR2 SNEGSKA (reference sequence). This CDR3 contains 13 residues. The CDR3 bases are TGCAGTGTTGATGGGGGGGGTGGCTATGGCTACACCTTC. It yields the protein CSVDGGGGYGYTF.

The sample holds many counts of this clonotype. J is TRBJ1-2 and V is TRBV20-1; the D is unclear. The CDR3 consists of 12 residues. The ends were cut back, 6 bases at V and 4 bases at J, with 12 bases in the middle. Germline V CDR1 and CDR2: DFQATT, SNEGSKA (reference sequence). The CDR3 nucleotides are TGCAGTGCCTTCTCAACAGTCTATGGCTACACCTTC. Translated, it gives CSAFSTVYGYTF.

This clonotype was seen many times. The rearrangement joins TRBV4-1 to TRBJ1-2; maybe TRBD1 (6 bases). From germline, CDR1 is MGHRA and CDR2 YSYEKL. There are 15 residues in the CDR3. V dropped 0 bases and J dropped 5 bases, with 13 bases sitting between them. For the CDR3, the DNA is TGCGCCAGCAGCCAAGATCCACAGGGCTCTTATGGCTACACCTTC. Translated, it gives CASSQDPQGSYGYTF.

This rearrangement joins TRBV27 to TRBJ1-1; D is unclear. Germline loops: CDR1 MNHEY, CDR2 SMNVEV (reference sequence). The CDR3 runs 16 residues. Trimming shortened V by 0 bases and J by 0 bases, and 11 bases separated the two germline ends. DNA of the CDR3: TGTGCCAGCAGTTTATCGACCCCCGTCTTGAACACTGAAGCTTTCTTT. Amino acid sequence: CASSLSTPVLNTEAFF.

The rearrangement uses TRBV10-2 and TRBJ1-6; D ambiguous. The CDR3 has 17 residues. V was clipped by 7 bases and J by 0 bases, with 16 bases between them. The germline V gene encodes CDR1 WSHSY and CDR2 SAAADI. For the CDR3, the DNA is TGCGCCAGCACCCCCAGAGAGGGATACTCCTATAATTCACCCCTCCACTTT. As protein: CASTPREGYSYNSPLHF.

This clonotype was counted at least ten times. This chain joins TRBV9 and TRBJ1-2; D unresolved. This CDR3 spans 13 amino acids. Germline V gene lookup returns CDR1 SGDLS and CDR2 YYNGEE. Between the trimmed V and J ends, which lost 4 bases and 4 bases, there was a span of 11 bases. Here the CDR3 reads CASSSREVYGYTF. Here the CDR3 DNA reads TGTGCCAGCAGCTCTAGGGAGGTCTATGGCTACACCTTC.

This clonotype appeared many times. The V call is TRBV5-1, the J call TRBJ2-1; perhaps TRBD2 as D (6 bases). Germline V lookup: CDR1 SGHRS, CDR2 YFSETQ. The germline V and J ends were trimmed by 4 bases and 3 bases, with 8 bases remaining between them. The CDR3 extends over 13 amino acids. The CDR3 here is CASSPGSYNEQFF. For the CDR3, the DNA is TGCGCCAGCAGCCCCGGGAGCTACAATGAGCAGTTCTTC.

This rearrangement joins TRBV7-9 to TRBJ2-3; TRBD1 might be the D (5 bases). The CDR3 totals 16 residues. Trimming took 1 base from V and 4 from J, leaving 15 bases between them. CDR1 and CDR2 from the germline V gene are SEHNR and FQNEAQ (reference sequence). In DNA form, the CDR3 reads TGTGCCAGCAGCTTAGACGGCAGGGTGAAGGCAGATACGCAGTATTTT. Amino acids: CASSLDGRVKADTQYF.

This clonotype has a count of ten or more. V usage is TRBV5-1 and J usage is TRBJ1-2; D is ambiguous. Germline V CDR1 and CDR2: SGHRS, YFSETQ. The CDR3 is made up of 13 amino acids. V was clipped by 2 bases and J by 4 bases, with 9 bases between them. The CDR3: CASSFAVPYGYTF. The CDR3 nucleotides are TGCGCCAGCAGCTTCGCAGTCCCCTATGGCTACACCTTC.

This clonotype has at least ten counts. The rearrangement links TRBV7-9 to TRBJ2-5, with D possibly being TRBD1 (5 bases). The V gene's germline CDR1 is SEHNR and CDR2 FQNEAQ (reference sequence). V lost 1 base and J 5 bases, leaving 14 bases between the germline ends. The CDR3 has 15 residues. The CDR3 DNA reads as TGTGCCAGCAGCTTAGAAAGACAGTTTTGGGAGACCCAGTACTTC. This sequence encodes CASSLERQFWETQYF.

This clonotype was counted many times. The chain links TRBV25-1 to TRBJ2-1; 12 nucleotides match TRBD1. The V segment lost 5 bases and the J segment 4 bases; nucleotides outside the gene matches: 3. Germline V gene data show CDR1 as MGHDK and CDR2 as SYGVNS. This CDR3 is built from 15 residues. CDR3 in amino acids: CASSKGQGAYNEQFF. CDR3 sequence (DNA): TGTGCCAGCAGTAAGGGACAGGGGGCATACAATGAGCAGTTCTTC.

Ten or more counts support this clonotype. The chain is built from TRBV20-1 and TRBJ2-2, with D unclear. Germline CDR1 reads DFQATT; CDR2 reads SNEGSKA (reference sequence). The V end was cut by 2 bases, the J end by 5 bases, with 9 bases between. The CDR3 spans 13 residues. The CDR3 here is CSARQAVTGELFF. CDR3 nucleotide sequence: TGCAGTGCTAGACAGGCAGTTACCGGGGAGCTGTTTTTT.

This clonotype has at least ten counts. The CDR3 coding sequence is TGTGCCAGCAGCTTCGCCCCGGGGAGCTCCTACGAGCAGTACTTC. Its protein product is CASSFAPGSSYEQYF. V and J are TRBV5-5 and TRBJ2-7; D may be TRBD2 (5 bases). V was shortened by 2 bases and J by 0 bases, with 12 bases between the two germline ends. This CDR3 comprises 15 residues. Germline V CDR1 and CDR2: SGHKS, YYEKEE (reference sequence).

This clonotype has ten or more counts. The chain links TRBV5-1 to TRBJ1-1; 7 positions match TRBD1. Germline V gene lookup returns CDR1 SGHRS and CDR2 YFSETQ. The CDR3 loop spans 15 amino acids. Trimming at V came to 5 bases and at J to 0 bases, leaving 7 bases not matched to a gene. The CDR3: CASSRQGTMNTEAFF. The CDR3 region has the DNA TGCGCCAGCAGTAGACAGGGAACTATGAACACTGAAGCTTTCTTT.

This rearrangement joins TRBV5-1 to TRBJ1-1; D unresolved. CDR1 and CDR2 from the germline V gene are SGHRS and YFSETQ. This CDR3 spans 14 amino acids. Trimming cost V 7 bases and J 5 bases, with 18 bases left between them. The CDR3 region is CASGPGGVGTEAFF. CDR3 DNA sequence: TGCGCCAGCGGACCGGGCGGGGTCGGGACTGAAGCTTTCTTT.

This clonotype was seen repeatedly, ten times or more. This chain joins TRBV9 and TRBJ1-1; D remains ambiguous. The V gene's germline CDR1 is SGDLS and CDR2 YYNGEE. V lost 4 bases and J lost 4, with 11 bases in between. The CDR3 consists of 13 residues. This CDR3 is CASSSGLGTEAFF. The CDR3 DNA is TGTGCCAGCAGCTCCGGGTTGGGCACTGAAGCTTTCTTT.

This clonotype was seen repeatedly, ten times or more. The rearrangement uses TRBV3-1 and TRBJ2-1, with unresolved D. Germline V gene data show CDR1 as LGHDT and CDR2 as YNNKEL (reference sequence). The CDR3 spans 15 residues. The V end lost 1 base, the J end lost 4 bases, and 11 bases lay between the germline ends. The CDR3 DNA reads TGTGCCAGCAGCCAAGGGGGAAGGGTTTACAATGAGCAGTTCTTC. Encoded protein: CASSQGGRVYNEQFF.

The sample holds many counts of this clonotype. The chain has TRBV2 and TRBJ1-1; TRBD1 agrees at 8 bases. Germline V CDR1 and CDR2: SNHLY, FYNNEI. The CDR3 length is 13 residues. V lost 6 bases and J lost 0; bases outside the gene matches: 0. The CDR3 DNA sequence: TGTGCCAGCAGGGGACAGGTGAACACTGAAGCTTTCTTT. This codes for CASRGQVNTEAFF. Looking up the rest from reference TRBV2 and TRBJ1-1 gives the full variable domain: EPEVTQTPSHQVTQMGQEVILRCVPISNHLYFYWYRQILGQKVEFLVSFYNNEISEKSEIFDDQFSVERPDGSNFTLKIRSTKLEDSAMYFCASRGQVNTEAFFGQGTRLTVV.

This clonotype was recorded a few times. This may come from a read error, since a much larger clone is one base off. The chain has TRBV5-1 and TRBJ2-2, with TRBD1 matching over 8 bases. The CDR3 has 15 residues. Germline CDR1 is SGHRS and CDR2 is YFSETQ. CDR3 nucleotides: TGCGCCAGCAGCTTCACAGGGGGTGACACCGGGGGGCTGTTTTTT. This codes for CASSFTGGDTGGLFF.

The table lists this clonotype with many counts. This chain uses TRBV5-1 with TRBJ2-3; 8 bases line up with TRBD2. From germline, CDR1 is SGHRS and CDR2 YFSETQ. The trim removed 3 bases at V and 10 bases at J, leaving 16 bases unmatched. This CDR3 comprises 16 residues. The CDR3, as DNA: TGCGCCAGCAGCTCGGGGGGGGCCCCGGATGTCGAGGCGCAGTATTTT. The encoded protein is CASSSGGAPDVEAQYF.

This clonotype was recorded many times. The chain uses TRBV20-1 and TRBJ1-2; D is ambiguous. This CDR3 has 11 residues. Germline assignment: CDR1 DFQATT and CDR2 SNEGSKA (reference sequence). The V and J ends lost 5 bases and 7 bases respectively, with 11 bases between them. CDR3 coding DNA: TGCAGTGCTGCGACCTTGGGTGGCTACACCTTC. The encoded protein is CSAATLGGYTF.

This clonotype has just a few counts. The chain recombines TRBV18 with TRBJ1-5; D not resolved. The V gene lost 3 bases and the J gene lost 6 bases, with 6 bases spanning the gap. Germline lookup yields CDR1 KGHSH and CDR2 LQKENI. The CDR3 is made up of 12 amino acids. The chain's CDR3 is CASSPPGQPQHF. The CDR3 DNA reads TGTGCCAGCTCACCTCCCGGTCAGCCCCAGCATTTT.

This clonotype was picked up many times. The chain employs TRBV2 and TRBJ2-3; the D call may be TRBD1 or TRBD2 (6 bases each). This CDR3 spans 13 amino acids. Germline V gene data show CDR1 as SNHLY and CDR2 as FYNNEI. V lost 6 bases and J 5 bases, leaving 12 bases between the germline ends. The CDR3 spells CASRWGAGDTQYF. DNA of the CDR3: TGTGCCAGCAGGTGGGGGGCAGGAGATACGCAGTATTTT. Full variable domain (missing parts from reference TRBV2 and TRBJ2-3): EPEVTQTPSHQVTQMGQEVILRCVPISNHLYFYWYRQILGQKVEFLVSFYNNEISEKSEIFDDQFSVERPDGSNFTLKIRSTKLEDSAMYFCASRWGAGDTQYFGPGTRLTVL.

This clonotype was counted many times. The gene calls are TRBV5-1 and TRBJ1-1; no definite D call. The CDR3 is made up of 15 amino acids. Germline V CDR1 and CDR2: SGHRS, YFSETQ. Trimming took off 0 bases at V and 0 bases at J, with 9 bases between the two ends. CDR3 protein: CASSLVLGLNTEAFF. In DNA form, the CDR3 reads TGCGCCAGCAGCTTGGTGTTAGGACTGAACACTGAAGCTTTCTTT.

This clonotype was seen at least ten times. V usage is TRBV5-1 and J usage is TRBJ1-1; TRBD1 aligns across 8 bases. Germline lookup yields CDR1 SGHRS and CDR2 YFSETQ. The CDR3 is 15 residues long. The trim removed 4 bases at V and 5 bases at J, leaving 10 bases unmatched. The CDR3 nucleotides are TGCGCCAGCAGCCCTCTCGGACAGGGCGGTACTGAAGCTTTCTTT. As protein: CASSPLGQGGTEAFF.

This clonotype was picked up many times. This rearrangement joins TRBV4-2 to TRBJ2-7; TRBD2 matches at 11 bases. Germline CDR1 and CDR2: LGHNA and YNFKEQ. The CDR3 length is 15 residues. The ends lost 3 bases at V and 3 bases at J; junction bases unmatched: 4. CDR3 DNA: TGTGCCAGCAGCCAGACTAGCGGGGATCTCTACGAGCAGTACTTC. This translates into CASSQTSGDLYEQYF.

Ten or more counts support this clonotype. The chain employs TRBV4-2 and TRBJ1-2, with a possible D match to TRBD1 (5 bases). Trimming shortened V by 0 bases and J by 8 bases, and 19 bases separated the two germline ends. The CDR3 length is 16 residues. Germline-derived CDR1 and CDR2 are LGHNA and YNFKEQ. The DNA of the CDR3 is TGTGCCAGCAGCCAAGATACAGGAAGCAGGGTAAGCGGCTACACCTTC. Protein product: CASSQDTGSRVSGYTF.

At least ten counts were recorded for this clonotype. J is TRBJ1-6 and V is TRBV27; tentative D call: TRBD1 (6 bases). Germline V gene data show CDR1 as MNHEY and CDR2 as SMNVEV (reference sequence). V lost 8 bases to trimming and J lost 6 bases, with 14 bases between them. The CDR3 contains 14 residues. The CDR3, as DNA: TGTGCCAGCCGCTGGGGGCCGGGTAATTCACCCCTCCACTTT. It is translated as CASRWGPGNSPLHF.

This clonotype has at least ten counts. The chain couples TRBV2 to TRBJ1-2, with D possibly matching TRBD1 (6 bases). The germline gives CDR1 SNHLY, CDR2 FYNNEI. The CDR3 has 15 residues. With 7 bases removed from V and 5 bases from J, the gap between germline ends came to 20 bases. CDR3 residues: CASTKDSTPSYGYTF. The CDR3 DNA sequence: TGTGCCAGCACCAAGGACAGTACCCCCTCTTATGGCTACACCTTC.

The table lists this clonotype with many counts. The rearrangement uses TRBV7-2 and TRBJ2-3, with a possible D match to TRBD2 (6 bases). Trimming removed 4 bases at V and 2 bases at J, with 22 bases between. CDR1 and CDR2 from the germline V gene are SGHTA and FQGNSA. CDR3 size: 18 residues. The CDR3 reads CASSSTPPGRGLTDTQYF. DNA of the CDR3: TGTGCCAGCAGCTCTACCCCCCCGGGGCGGGGCCTCACAGATACGCAGTATTTT.